This TCR beta chain was identified during a study of cytomegalovirus exposure and HLA in healthy donors. This clone was detected only once. PCR involved 60 Vbeta and 13 Jbeta primers. Repertoires were generated with immunoSEQ multiplex PCR, while TCRdb's copy carries only in-frame clones and drops some. The repertoire consists of roughly 170,000 clones, with around 72% occurring once and the leading ten covering around 2.5%. Likely unrecorded immune exposures existed in these nominally healthy donors. The CDR3 length is 14 residues. V was trimmed by 6 bases and J by 4 bases, leaving 15 bases between them. Germline loops: CDR1 SNHLY, CDR2 FYNNEI.

The chain links TRBV2 to TRBJ1-2; D gene ambiguous. The sample taken for sequencing was PBMCs. The TCR sequence derives from a female donor in good health and CMV-seronegative. Here the CDR3 DNA reads TGTGCCAGCAGCCCCAAAATTCTCGGCTATGGCTACACCTTC. It yields the protein CASSPKILGYGYTF.